This T cell receptor (beta chain) originates from a study of control samples from healthy donors and cancer patients. This clone was detected once. Sequencing was performed with immunoSEQ multiplex PCR; in TCRdb, only in-frame clones are kept and a portion is missing. The sample records 120,000 or so clones, roughly 86% being singletons. This TCR was recovered from a man aged 60 to 69 in good health. Material for sequencing was blood.

DNA of the CDR3: TGCGCCAGCAGCTTGACAGGGGAGAACACTGAAGCTTTCTTT. Its protein product is CASSLTGENTEAFF. This rearrangement joins TRBV5-1 to TRBJ1-1; 7 nucleotides agree with TRBD1. The CDR3 totals 14 residues. V shed 1 base and J 1 base; nucleotides not matched to a gene: 1. CDR1 and CDR2 from the germline V gene are SGHRS and YFSETQ.